These 14 T cell receptor beta chains share one sample of origin, sequenced in a study of OX40 agonist ivuxolimab in advanced cancers. The library came from the immunoSEQ multiplex PCR assay. TCRdb took this table from immuneACCESS and kept in-frame rearrangements with V and J called. Such tables lack part of the clones; where checked against another copy, unresolved V genes explain under half of the gap, and the rest is unexplained. In all, the sample holds 90,000 or so clones, and roughly 91% of those were seen once. Around 2.7% of the sample is taken by the ten largest. Sequencing was performed on CD4+ or CD8+ T cells sorted from blood, taken in a trial of the OX40 agonist ivuxolimab. The source is an adult with an advanced solid tumor such as melanoma, head and neck, liver or kidney cancer.

This chain links TRBV5-4 with TRBJ1-4; the D is unclear. Per germline, CDR1 SGHNT and CDR2 YYREEE (reference sequence). There are 13 residues in the CDR3. V lost 4 bases to trimming and J lost 4 bases, with 8 bases between them. The CDR3 spells CASSQAGNEKLFF. The CDR3 DNA sequence: TGTGCCAGCAGCCAGGCTGGTAATGAAAAACTGTTTTTT. Drawing the rest from reference TRBV5-4 and TRBJ1-4, the complete variable domain is ETGVTQSPTHLIKTRGQQVTLRCSSQSGHNTVSWYQQALGQGPQFIFQYYREEENGRGNFPPRFSGLQFPNYSSELNVNALELDDSALYLCASSQAGNEKLFFGSGTQLSVL.

V usage is TRBV4-3 and J usage is TRBJ1-1; TRBD1 is a possible D gene (5 bases). This CDR3 region has 15 residues. The germline V gene has CDR1 LGHNA and CDR2 YSLEER. Trimming removed 0 bases from V and 2 bases from J, with 10 bases in between. CDR3 region: CASSQDQGRNTEAFF. The CDR3, as DNA: TGCGCCAGCAGCCAAGATCAGGGAAGAAACACTGAAGCTTTCTTT.

This chain connects TRBV25-1 to TRBJ2-2, with 7 bases that match TRBD1. The CDR3 runs 14 residues. V lost 3 bases to trimming and J lost 6 bases; unmatched junction nucleotides: 4. The germline CDR1 and CDR2 sequences are MGHDK and SYGVNS. DNA of the CDR3: TGTGCCAGCAGTGACCACACAGGGGCCGGGGAGCTGTTTTTT. Encoded protein: CASSDHTGAGELFF. The entire variable domain, with the rest obtained from reference TRBV25-1 and TRBJ2-2, is as follows: EADIYQTPRYLVIGTGKKITLECSQTMGHDKMYWYQQDPGMELHLIHYSYGVNSTEKGDLSSESTVSRIRTEHFPLTLESARPSHTSQYLCASSDHTGAGELFFGEGSRLTVL.

This clone occurred once. V and J are TRBV5-1 and TRBJ2-1; unclear D gene. V was pared by 4 bases and J by 9 bases, with 17 bases between. The CDR3 spans 14 residues. CDR1 and CDR2 from the germline V gene are SGHRS and YFSETQ. This CDR3 reads CASSPGPYTGEQFF. The CDR3 region has the DNA TGCGCCAGCAGCCCTGGACCATACACGGGTGAGCAGTTCTTC.

This clone showed up just once. The chain has TRBV19 and TRBJ1-2, with no clear D. Per the germline V gene, CDR1 is LNHDA and CDR2 is SQIVND (reference sequence). The CDR3 is 12 amino acids. Trimming pared 11 bases from V and 3 bases from J, leaving 13 bases between. The CDR3, as DNA: TGTGCCGTGCTAGGGAACGACTATGGCTACACCTTC. Protein product: CAVLGNDYGYTF.

The V call is TRBV6-6, the J call TRBJ2-7, with TRBD2 matching over 11 bases. V was pared by 6 bases and J by 2 bases, with 6 bases of the junction left unmatched. Germline CDR1 and CDR2: MNHNY and SVGAGI (reference sequence). The CDR3 sequence is 15 residues long. The CDR3 nucleotides read TGTGCCAGCAGCCGTACTAGCGGGGGTACCTACGAGCAGTACTTC. As protein: CASSRTSGGTYEQYF.

J is TRBJ1-1 and V is TRBV5-1; 7 bases line up with TRBD1. The germline V gene has CDR1 SGHRS and CDR2 YFSETQ. With V trimmed by 7 bases and J by 4 bases, 16 bases remained unmatched. This CDR3 has 16 residues. In DNA, the CDR3 is TGCGCCAGCCAAACAGGGGCCGTAGTCGGGGGCACTGAAGCTTTCTTT. Translated: CASQTGAVVGGTEAFF.

This sequence joins TRBV7-9 and TRBJ1-1; no firm D call. The CDR3 runs to 16 residues. Trimming shortened V by 1 base and J by 0 bases, and 12 bases separated the two germline ends. Per the germline V gene, CDR1 is SEHNR and CDR2 is FQNEAQ (reference sequence). The CDR3 DNA is TGTGCCAGCAGCTTAGATGGTGCAGGCATGAACACTGAAGCTTTCTTT. Translating it yields CASSLDGAGMNTEAFF.

V is TRBV19 and J is TRBJ1-5; 7 bases align to TRBD1. After removal of 8 bases from V and 0 bases from J, the junction contained 1 base not matched to a gene. The germline V gene has CDR1 LNHDA and CDR2 SQIVND (reference sequence). The CDR3 totals 13 residues. CDR3 sequence: CASGTDSNQPQHF. The CDR3 DNA follows: TGTGCCAGTGGGACAGATAGCAATCAGCCCCAGCATTTT.

J is TRBJ1-5 and V is TRBV18; no clear D gene. Germline values: CDR1 KGHSH, CDR2 LQKENI. With 4 bases removed from V and 5 bases from J, the gap between germline ends came to 18 bases. The CDR3 totals 16 residues. The CDR3 nucleotides read TGTGCCAGCTCACGCACCGGAGGCGGTATCGATCAGCCCCAGCATTTT. This sequence encodes CASSRTGGGIDQPQHF. Variable domain in full (rest from reference TRBV18 and TRBJ1-5): NAGVMQNPRHLVRRRGQEARLRCSPMKGHSHVYWYRQLPEEGLKFMVYLQKENIIDESGMPKERFSAEFPKEGPSILRIQQVVRGDSAAYFCASSRTGGGIDQPQHFGDGTRLSIL.

J is TRBJ2-5 and V is TRBV2, with TRBD2 matching over 9 bases. Germline V lookup: CDR1 SNHLY, CDR2 FYNNEI. Germline trimming cut 6 bases from V and 4 bases from J; bases unmatched to any gene: 3. This CDR3 comprises 13 residues. In nucleotides, the CDR3 is TGTGCCAGCAGCGTAGCGGGAGTAGAGACCCAGTACTTC. It yields the protein CASSVAGVETQYF.

The V gene is TRBV28, the J gene TRBJ1-2, with a tentative D call TRBD1 (5 bases). The CDR3 runs 16 residues. The V and J ends lost 3 bases and 3 bases respectively, with 17 bases between them. Germline loops: CDR1 MDHEN, CDR2 SYDVKM. In nucleotides, the CDR3 is TGTGCCAGCAGTTTCCCCCTCGGGGGGTCAGACTATGGCTACACCTTC. This encodes CASSFPLGGSDYGYTF.

This clone was recorded once. The V call is TRBV19, the J call TRBJ2-3; the D is unclear. Germline assignment: CDR1 LNHDA and CDR2 SQIVND (reference sequence). This CDR3 has 14 residues. V was clipped by 1 base and J by 2 bases, with 7 bases between them. The CDR3, as DNA: TGTGCCAGTAGTATAGGGCAGTTCACAGATACGCAGTATTTT. Encoded protein: CASSIGQFTDTQYF.

The rearrangement uses TRBV19 and TRBJ2-5; 9 bases agree with TRBD2. With 6 bases clipped from V and 5 bases from J, the junction kept 7 bases outside the gene matches. The CDR3 runs 14 residues. Germline CDR1 and CDR2: LNHDA and SQIVND (reference sequence). CDR3 sequence: CASSGTSHGETQYF. CDR3 bases: TGTGCCAGTAGCGGGACTAGCCACGGGGAGACCCAGTACTTC.